This T cell receptor (beta chain) was sequenced for a study of blood T cell repertoires in COVID-19. TCRdb's table, derived via immunoSEQ multiplex PCR, lists solely in-frame clones and lacks some. The table records over 350,000 clones, approximately 88% of them present only once. This CDR3 spans 13 amino acids. Germline trimming cut 2 bases from V and 9 bases from J; bases unmatched to any gene: 4. The germline CDR1 and CDR2 sequences are MRHNA and SNTAGT. Input material: PBMCs or T cells enriched from blood (not recorded which). The sequence derives from a woman aged 30 to 39 with acute COVID-19. V usage is TRBV6-4 and J usage is TRBJ1-2, with TRBD1 identical over 9 bases. The CDR3 reads CASSDDRGSRYTF. The DNA of the CDR3 is TGTGCCAGCAGTGACGACAGGGGGTCCCGCTACACCTTC.